Presented here are 32 T cell receptor beta chains from one specimen sequenced in a study of blood T cells in healthy people across ages. Through a sample-barcoded 5' primer and a J-beta primer mix, a second PCR was run for 7 to 11 cycles. MiXCR, applied by TCRdb to the 5' RACE reads, yields one record per CDR3 protein. The data hold more than 700,000 distinct CDR3 sequences, with 35% to 50% observed a single time. Sequencing was performed on blood. These receptors were obtained from an elderly man in good health.

The chain combines TRBV5-1 with TRBJ2-4; D gene unclear. The CDR3 is 12 amino acids. V was clipped by 4 bases and J by 13 bases, with 15 bases between them. Germline loops: CDR1 SGHRS, CDR2 YFSETQ. The CDR3 DNA sequence: TGCGCCAGCAGCGGGGTACGGTATCAGCAGTACTTC. Protein: CASSGVRYQQYF. Filled out from reference TRBV5-1 and TRBJ2-4, the complete variable domain reads KAGVTQTPRYLIKTRGQQVTLSCSPISGHRSVSWYQQTPGQGLQFLFEYFSETQRNKGNFPGRFSGRQFSNSRSEMNVSTLELGDSALYLCASSGVRYQQYFGAGTRLSVL.

The chain recombines TRBV12-3 or TRBV12-4 with TRBJ2-5; D gene ambiguous. The ends were cut back, 7 bases at V and 1 base at J, with 13 bases in the middle. This CDR3 has 14 residues. This CDR3 is CASTAPEFQETQYF. The CDR3 bases are TGTGCCAGCACCGCCCCCGAATTCCAAGAGACCCAGTACTTC.

This chain connects TRBV12-3 or TRBV12-4 to TRBJ1-2, with TRBD1 identical over 8 bases. This CDR3 spans 17 amino acids. Trimming removed 6 bases from V and 1 base from J; junction bases left unmatched: 13. CDR3 residues: CASSFLAGQAINYGYTF. CDR3 DNA: TGTGCCAGCAGCTTCCTTGCGGGACAGGCGATTAACTATGGCTACACCTTC.

This clonotype was picked up many times. The J gene is TRBJ2-1, the V gene TRBV7-2; 13 nucleotides align to TRBD2. CDR3 length: 17 residues. The junction had 6 bases not matched to a gene; V was cut back by 1 base and J by 6 bases. Germline-derived CDR1 and CDR2 are SGHTA and FQGNSA. The CDR3 is CASSLVTSGRGFNEQFF. CDR3 DNA sequence: TGTGCCAGCAGCTTAGTTACTAGCGGGAGGGGTTTCAATGAGCAGTTCTTC.

In this sample, this clonotype turned up once. Possible read error: a much larger clone is one base away. The chain recombines TRBV4-3 with TRBJ2-6, with D possibly TRBD2 on 6 matching bases. The germline V gene encodes CDR1 LGHNA and CDR2 YSLEER. There are 15 residues in the CDR3. V was pared by 4 bases and J by 8 bases, with 15 bases between. As DNA, the CDR3 is TGCGCCAGCAGCCGAGGACTATCTGGAACCAACGTCCTGACTTTC. The encoded protein is CASSRGLSGTNVLTF.

The rearrangement joins TRBV28 to TRBJ2-7, with D unresolved. Germline V lookup: CDR1 MDHEN, CDR2 SYDVKM. V dropped 2 bases and J dropped 6 bases, with 11 bases sitting between them. This CDR3 comprises 13 residues. CDR3 sequence (DNA): TGTGCCAGCAGTTTAGACCCCGTTAGCGAGCAGTACTTC. Amino acid sequence: CASSLDPVSEQYF.

The chain combines TRBV5-1 with TRBJ2-2; perhaps TRBD1 as D (6 bases). This CDR3 has 15 residues. The V end was cut by 4 bases, the J end by 1 base, with 11 bases between. Germline CDR1 is SGHRS and CDR2 is YFSETQ. In DNA form, the CDR3 reads TGCGCCAGCAGCGAAGGACAGCAGAACACCGGGGAGCTGTTTTTT. As protein: CASSEGQQNTGELFF.

This clonotype was observed a few times. The genes are TRBV3-1 and TRBJ2-1; D gene unclear. The CDR3 runs 15 residues. V lost 1 base to trimming and J lost 0 bases, with 7 bases between them. Germline values: CDR1 LGHDT, CDR2 YNNKEL (reference sequence). The CDR3 DNA is TGTGCCAGCAGCCAAGCCGACTTCTCCTACAATGAGCAGTTCTTC. Its translation is CASSQADFSYNEQFF.

The gene calls are TRBV4-2 and TRBJ1-5; no firm D call. Germline loops: CDR1 LGHNA, CDR2 YNFKEQ. The CDR3 sequence is 17 residues long. Trimming left V 0 bases short and J 7 bases short, with 19 bases between. CDR3: CASSQDPGGRSGQPQHF. DNA of the CDR3: TGTGCCAGCAGCCAAGATCCTGGTGGGCGGTCGGGCCAGCCCCAGCATTTT.

This clonotype was seen just once. The V call is TRBV19, the J call TRBJ2-7; TRBD2 aligns across 12 bases. Losses at the gene ends were 6 bases for V and 6 bases for J; bases not matched to a gene: 12. The V gene's germline CDR1 is LNHDA and CDR2 SQIVND (reference sequence). CDR3 length: 16 amino acids. The CDR3 reads CASSLTPGLAGREQYF. DNA of the CDR3: TGTGCCAGTAGCCTCACTCCGGGACTAGCGGGTCGCGAGCAGTACTTC.

In its sample, this clonotype was seen a few times. The chain couples TRBV28 to TRBJ2-1, with 7 bases fitting TRBD2. Per the germline V gene, CDR1 is MDHEN and CDR2 is SYDVKM. J was trimmed by 15 bases and V by 8 bases; bases with no gene match: 16. This CDR3 region has 13 residues. The CDR3 nucleotides read TGTGCCAGCCGCCCTGGGAGGGACCGGTTGTTGTTCTTC. It translates to CASRPGRDRLLFF.

This clonotype was seen at least ten times. This chain connects TRBV7-8 to TRBJ2-1; possible D gene TRBD1, 5 bases. CDR1 is SGHVS and CDR2 is FQNEAQ in the germline V gene. Trimming took off 8 bases at V and 13 bases at J, with 9 bases between the two ends. The CDR3 covers 9 residues. The CDR3 bases are TGTGCCAGCGTGCAGGGCCAGTTCTTC. Translating it yields CASVQGQFF.

In its sample, this clonotype was seen a few times. This chain uses TRBV27 with TRBJ2-7, with D hard to call. CDR3 length: 13 amino acids. Germline loops: CDR1 MNHEY, CDR2 SMNVEV (reference sequence). With 3 bases removed from V and 1 base from J, the gap between germline ends came to 7 bases. This CDR3 is CASSFRRSYEQYF. The CDR3 region has the DNA TGTGCCAGCAGTTTTAGACGGTCCTACGAGCAGTACTTC.

This rearrangement joins TRBV20-1 to TRBJ2-3; D ambiguous. Germline assignment: CDR1 DFQATT and CDR2 SNEGSKA (reference sequence). Trimming removed 3 bases from V and 9 bases from J, with 13 bases in between. The CDR3 contains 12 residues. As DNA, the CDR3 is TGCAGTGCTAGTACGGGTTTTGAGACGCAGTATTTT. Translated, it gives CSASTGFETQYF.

This clonotype was recorded once. The rearrangement joins TRBV12-3 or TRBV12-4 to TRBJ2-2; the D is unclear. This CDR3 is built from 14 residues. The V and J ends lost 5 bases and 2 bases respectively, with 9 bases between them. This CDR3 is CASSPTENTGELFF. In DNA, the CDR3 is TGTGCCAGCAGTCCGACGGAAAACACCGGGGAGCTGTTTTTT.

Turning to this clonotype: This sequence may be a read error, since a much larger clone differs from it by one base. The chain employs TRBV10-3 and TRBJ2-1; TRBD2 agrees at 9 bases. The CDR3 totals 13 residues. The V gene's germline CDR1 is ENHRY and CDR2 SYGVKD. V gave up 8 bases and J gave up 11 bases; unmatched junction bases: 10. Written as DNA, the CDR3 is TGTGCCATCGGACGAGCGGGAGGCCGTCAGCAGTTCTTC. Translation gives CAIGRAGGRQQFF.

This clonotype appeared many times. CDR3 sequence reads: CASSLVGSEETQYF. The CDR3 DNA sequence: TGCGCCAGCAGCTTGGTTGGTAGCGAAGAGACCCAGTACTTC. The chain carries TRBV5-1 and TRBJ2-5; D is possibly TRBD2 (5 bases). The CDR3 is made up of 14 amino acids. The germline V gene encodes CDR1 SGHRS and CDR2 YFSETQ. Trimming cost V 0 bases and J 3 bases, with 9 bases left between them.

V and J are TRBV9 and TRBJ2-2; the D gene is possibly TRBD1 (5 bases). The germline gives CDR1 SGDLS, CDR2 YYNGEE. With 0 bases removed from V and 4 bases from J, the gap between germline ends came to 13 bases. This CDR3 region has 16 residues. Here the CDR3 DNA reads TGTGCCAGCAGCGTAGAGGGCCACCAGGGCACCGGGGAGCTGTTTTTT. This translates into CASSVEGHQGTGELFF.

In this sample, this clonotype turned up a few times. This chain connects TRBV5-1 to TRBJ2-3; D call uncertain. V was trimmed by 4 bases and J by 0 bases, leaving 12 bases between them. The V gene's germline CDR1 is SGHRS and CDR2 YFSETQ. The CDR3 covers 15 residues. Here the CDR3 reads CASSASARSTDTQYF. The CDR3 nucleotides are TGCGCCAGCAGCGCTTCGGCGAGAAGCACAGATACGCAGTATTTT.

The chain combines TRBV29-1 with TRBJ1-4; tentatively, D is TRBD1 (5 bases). V was pared by 3 bases and J by 6 bases, with 11 bases between. CDR3 length equals 13 residues. Per the germline V gene, CDR1 is SQVTM and CDR2 is ANQGSEA. CDR3 in DNA: TGCAGCGTTGAGAGGGGCGAGGATGAAAAACTGTTTTTT. Its translation is CSVERGEDEKLFF.

This rearrangement joins TRBV3-1 to TRBJ2-6; D is possibly TRBD1 (5 bases). The germline V gene encodes CDR1 LGHDT and CDR2 YNNKEL (reference sequence). This CDR3 spans 16 amino acids. The V end lost 1 base, the J end lost 2 bases, and 9 bases lay between the germline ends. The CDR3 is CASSQGVGAGANVLTF. The DNA for the CDR3 is TGTGCCAGCAGCCAAGGGGTAGGGGCTGGGGCCAACGTCCTGACTTTC.

The V and J genes are TRBV5-1 and TRBJ2-5; tentatively, D is TRBD1 (6 bases). From germline, CDR1 is SGHRS and CDR2 YFSETQ. V was pared by 3 bases and J by 5 bases, with 20 bases between. CDR3 length equals 16 residues. The CDR3 DNA is TGCGCCAGCAGCTACGGCCGGGACAACCGCGGGGAGACCCAGTACTTC. This translates into CASSYGRDNRGETQYF.

About this clonotype: This sequence may be a read error, since a much larger clone differs from it by one base. The rearrangement uses TRBV2 and TRBJ2-3, with 10 bases lining up with TRBD2. After removal of 7 bases from V and 0 bases from J, the junction contained 1 base not matched to a gene. Germline CDR1 SNHLY, CDR2 FYNNEI. The CDR3 is 14 residues long. CDR3 DNA sequence: TGTGCCAGCAAGACTAGCGGGAGCACAGATACGCAGTATTTT. Its protein is CASKTSGSTDTQYF.

The chain couples TRBV30 to TRBJ2-3; no firm D call. The CDR3 has 15 amino acids. The V end was cut by 3 bases, the J end by 2 bases, with 15 bases between. Germline V gene lookup returns CDR1 GTSNPN and CDR2 SVGIG (reference sequence). The CDR3 DNA follows: TGTGCCTGGAGCGAGAGCGCGAATCCCACAGATACGCAGTATTTT. Translation gives CAWSESANPTDTQYF.

This clonotype was observed a single time. The chain joins TRBV20-1 to TRBJ2-7; a possible D gene is TRBD2 (5 bases). This CDR3 comprises 15 residues. Germline V gene sequence: CDR1 DFQATT, CDR2 SNEGSKA (reference sequence). Deletions cut 3 bases from V and 7 bases from J, with 22 bases between. CDR3 coding DNA: TGCAGTGCTAGCGGGGATCCCGAGATAGCTGGGGAGCAGTACTTC. Amino acids: CSASGDPEIAGEQYF.

This clonotype has only a few counts. This sequence joins TRBV29-1 and TRBJ2-2, with 7 bases aligning to TRBD2. Germline V gene lookup returns CDR1 SQVTM and CDR2 ANQGSEA. The CDR3 runs 13 residues. The CDR3 protein is CSGGRADTGELFF. Here the CDR3 DNA reads TGCTCTGGGGGGAGGGCCGACACCGGGGAGCTGTTTTTT.

A few counts support this clonotype. This chain uses TRBV7-2 with TRBJ2-7, with 10 bases matching TRBD2. The CDR3 sequence is 16 residues long. In germline, CDR1 is SGHTA, CDR2 FQGNSA. Germline trimming cut 0 bases from V and 5 bases from J; bases unmatched to any gene: 7. The CDR3 reads CASSLAPAGGPNEQYF. In nucleotides, the CDR3 is TGTGCCAGCAGCTTAGCGCCAGCGGGAGGGCCCAACGAGCAGTACTTC.

V usage is TRBV9 and J usage is TRBJ2-3; maybe TRBD2 (7 bases). This CDR3 region has 14 residues. Germline values: CDR1 SGDLS, CDR2 YYNGEE. V lost 6 bases and J lost 2, with 13 bases in between. This CDR3 is CASNGGADTDTQYF. The CDR3, as DNA: TGTGCCAGCAATGGGGGGGCGGACACAGATACGCAGTATTTT.

The CDR3 nucleotides read TGTGCCAGCAGACCTGGGGGCTACAATGAGCAGTTCTTC. Translating gives CASRPGGYNEQFF. The chain combines TRBV7-9 with TRBJ2-1; D might be TRBD1 or TRBD2, each matching 5 bases. V lost 6 bases, J lost 3 bases, and 9 bases lay in between. The CDR3 consists of 13 residues. Germline CDR1 reads SEHNR; CDR2 reads FQNEAQ (reference sequence).

The CDR3 region has the DNA TGTGCCAGCAGTGAGAGGTTTTATGGCTACACCTTC. This sequence encodes CASSERFYGYTF. This chain links TRBV2 with TRBJ1-2, with unresolved D. The CDR3 extends over 12 amino acids. Trimming pared 3 bases from V and 5 bases from J, leaving 7 bases between. The V gene's germline CDR1 is SNHLY and CDR2 FYNNEI. Complete variable domain (other parts from reference TRBV2 and TRBJ1-2): EPEVTQTPSHQVTQMGQEVILRCVPISNHLYFYWYRQILGQKVEFLVSFYNNEISEKSEIFDDQFSVERPDGSNFTLKIRSTKLEDSAMYFCASSERFYGYTFGSGTRLTVV.

There are a few counts of this clonotype. The chain recombines TRBV7-3 with TRBJ2-3; D gene unclear. V shed 0 bases and J shed 2 bases, with 9 bases lying between them. Germline loops: CDR1 SGHTA, CDR2 FQGTGA. The CDR3 has 15 amino acids. The CDR3 protein is CASSLTGYPTDTQYF. For the CDR3, the DNA is TGTGCCAGCAGCTTAACGGGCTATCCCACAGATACGCAGTATTTT. Looking up the rest from reference TRBV7-3 and TRBJ2-3 gives the full variable domain: GAGVSQTPSNKVTEKGKYVELRCDPISGHTALYWYRQSLGQGPEFLIYFQGTGAADDSGLPNDRFFAVRPEGSVSTLKIQRTERGDSAVYLCASSLTGYPTDTQYFGPGTRLTVL.

V is TRBV12-3 or TRBV12-4 and J is TRBJ2-5; D unclear. This CDR3 region has 15 residues. Trimming removed 5 bases from V and 2 bases from J, with 15 bases in between. The CDR3 DNA follows: TGTGCCAGCAGTCTGCAGGTACTTGGGCAAGAGACCCAGTACTTC. Translation gives CASSLQVLGQETQYF.